This record concerns one TCR beta chain sequence. The data are from a study of blood T cell repertoires in COVID-19. Overall study: The United States, Italy and Spain provided the acute and convalescent COVID-19 samples. T cells, B-cell-depleted T cells, or PBMCs provided the cDNA or gDNA that served as material.

Seattle patients were enrolled while actively infected and followed longitudinally. Authors' data handling: Nucleated cell counts were estimated from reference gene primer amplification. Only in-frame clones appear in the TCRdb table, and some are missing; sequencing was by immunoSEQ multiplex PCR. D and trimming were read from the DNA, whereas the V and J calls and clone size are those reported in that table. The sample holds under 300,000 clones, 90% seen once. The CDR3 contains 17 residues. CDR1 is KGHSH, CDR2 LQKENI, per germline. After removal of 3 bases from V and 5 bases from J, the junction contained 11 bases not matched to a gene.

Material: peripheral blood. This clonotype was sampled from a woman aged 55-69 years with COVID-19, enrolled during active disease. The chain links TRBV18 to TRBJ1-4; 8 bases are shared with TRBD1. CDR3 loop: CASSPLSGQGGNEKLFF. The CDR3, as DNA: TGTGCCAGCTCACCCCTAAGTGGACAGGGCGGGAATGAAAAACTGTTTTTT.